Presented here are 5 T cell receptor beta chains from one specimen sequenced in a study of T cell changes during pregnancy in multiple sclerosis. Libraries were prepared by immunoSEQ multiplex PCR; TCRdb keeps only in-frame clonotypes and omits some of them. The profile covers roughly 110,000 clones, with about 90% appearing a single time and around 1.6% taken by the ten largest. This sample comprised peripheral blood, obtained before pregnancy. Source of these receptors: a female donor with multiple sclerosis, enrolled in a pregnancy study.

Only one count was recorded for this clone. The rearrangement uses TRBV6-1 and TRBJ2-1; 8 nucleotides line up with TRBD2. The CDR3 sequence is 15 residues long. J was trimmed by 5 bases and V by 8 bases; bases with no gene match: 11. CDR1 and CDR2 from the germline V gene are MNHNS and SASEGT. The CDR3 region is CASLASGYFNNEQFF. In DNA, the CDR3 is TGTGCCAGCCTGGCTAGCGGGTATTTTAACAATGAGCAGTTCTTC.

The genes are TRBV19 and TRBJ2-5, with TRBD2 matching 16 bases. V lost 4 bases to trimming and J lost 5 bases; unmatched junction nucleotides: 7. In germline, CDR1 is LNHDA, CDR2 SQIVND (reference sequence). The CDR3 is 17 amino acids. The CDR3 region is CASSTGLAGGLRETQYF. The DNA for the CDR3 is TGTGCCAGTAGTACGGGACTAGCGGGGGGGCTTCGTGAGACCCAGTACTTC.

This sequence joins TRBV11-3 and TRBJ2-2; maybe TRBD2 (5 bases). Deletions cut 4 bases from V and 4 bases from J, with 7 bases between. Germline loops: CDR1 SGHNT, CDR2 YENEEA. This CDR3 is built from 13 residues. The CDR3 DNA reads as TGTGCCAGCAGCTCGCGGGCCACCGGGGAGCTGTTTTTT. Amino acids: CASSSRATGELFF.

The chain employs TRBV19 and TRBJ1-1; no reliable D call. The CDR3 is 17 amino acids. Trimming stripped 7 bases from V and 6 bases from J, with 27 bases between. The germline V gene has CDR1 LNHDA and CDR2 SQIVND (reference sequence). In DNA, the CDR3 is TGTGCCAGTAACAGCGGGTGGTTCTCCGGCGCCTTCGCTGAAGCTTTCTTT. It encodes CASNSGWFSGAFAEAFF.

Here the CDR3 reads CASSVGPGREYGYTF. CDR3 nucleotide sequence: TGTGCCAGCAGCGTAGGGCCAGGGCGGGAATATGGCTACACCTTC. The gene calls are TRBV9 and TRBJ1-2; tentatively, D is TRBD1 (5 bases). The CDR3 is 15 amino acids. V lost 0 bases, J lost 5 bases, and 14 bases lay in between. CDR1 and CDR2 from the germline V gene are SGDLS and YYNGEE.